The clone carrying this T cell receptor (beta chain) was counted at least ten times. The target antigen is unknown. This sample is drawn from a study of blood T cells in healthy people across ages. It was with a sample-barcoded 5' primer and a J-beta primer mix that a second PCR of roughly 6 to 11 cycles was run. TCRdb itself ran the 5' RACE reads through MiXCR, one entry per CDR3 protein. The data show fewer than 2,000,000 distinct CDR3 sequences, around 35% seen once. Total RNA, at least 5.5 micrograms per sample, came from PBMCs. The study, taken as a whole, reports: Roughly linear declines in TCR beta diversity per million T cells occurred with age.

This clonotype was sampled from a woman younger than 45 in good health. Sequencing was performed on blood.

CDR3 amino acids: CSARTDRSANYGYTF. CDR3 nucleotide sequence: TGCAGTGCTAGGACCGACAGGAGTGCTAACTATGGCTACACCTTC. The gene calls are TRBV20-1 and TRBJ1-2; D may be TRBD1 (6 bases). Germline lookup yields CDR1 DFQATT and CDR2 SNEGSKA (reference sequence). The CDR3 sequence is 15 residues long. V was shortened by 3 bases and J by 0 bases, with 14 bases between the two germline ends.